This TCR beta chain is from a study of T cell responses to AZD1222 COVID-19 vaccine (dated by TCRdb to the early 2020s). For context, the study as a whole: Because spike-specific TCR depth and breadth did not differ between the two schedules, AZD1222 recipients who got a second dose at roughly 4 weeks were pooled with those who got a second dose at roughly 12 weeks. TCR sequencing was performed for roughly 250 trial participants, of whom around 210 were given two doses of AZD1222 and around 26 were given two doses of MenACWY control vaccine. Enrollment into the trials was organized by age into subgroups of 18-55, 56-69 and 70-plus years, and those subgroups contained 148, 28 and 57 TCR-sequenced participants, respectively.

Results and caveats for the whole study, not just this receptor: The 56-69-year group was small, and its depth increase did not reach significance, likely because of low power. Conclusions about previously exposed vaccinees are limited because only a handful of AZD1222 recipients were SARS-CoV-2 seropositive at baseline. Because no day 14 peak-response samples were available, the repertoires could be characterized only after the peak T cell response. Spike-specific TCR breadth and depth rose significantly after two AZD1222 doses compared with day 0 and with MenACWY recipients. Reportedly, close to half of the unique spike-specific TCRs recognized epitopes lying outside the regions that are mutated in the B.1.351 and B.1.1.7 variants. Participants were mostly white British, with more females than males. The authors suggested clonal diversity may have been underestimated. CD4 TCRs associated with the vaccine covered the entire spike protein, and the dominant responses were in regions 160-218 and 743-854.

The CDR3 regions of human TCRbeta chains were analyzed by immunosequencing. The authors processed their data as follows. TCRs in the repertoires were compared against a reference library of SARS-CoV-2-specific TCRs that had been generated with the MIRA antigen-specificity platform. Breadth was defined as the fraction of unique TCRs that were SARS-CoV-2-associated, and depth was defined as the fraction of total T cells that were SARS-CoV-2-associated. Each spike-specific TCR was assigned to its reactive spike region and to a CD4 or CD8 class using the MIRA data. Log10-transformed breadth and depth values were compared by one-way ANOVA with Sidak's multiple comparisons tests. TCRdb took this table from immuneACCESS and kept in-frame rearrangements with V and J called. Such tables lack part of the clones; where checked against another copy, unresolved V genes explain under half of the gap, and the rest is unexplained. V and J calls and clone size are those listed in that table; D and trimming were worked out from the DNA. For this sample the table gives approximately 57,000 clones, of which approximately 84% were detected only once. The ten most abundant clones make up approximately 16% of the sample.

Notes on this clone: Its cognate antigen has yet to be identified. Base quality data are lacking; no much larger clone is found one base away.

The sample's time point label is to be understood as: baseline before first vaccination. Vaccinee samples came from UK trials COV001 and COV002, including a single-blind randomized controlled phase 2/3 trial of AZD1222 (ChAdOx1 nCoV-19) in healthy adults. For TCRbeta chain sequencing, PBMC samples from trial participants were taken at day 0 and at day 28 after the second dose. The junction carries 17 bases between V and J, which are trimmed by 7 bases and 7 bases respectively. The CDR3 numbers 13 residues from cysteine through phenylalanine. Only the CDR3 DNA is retained, 39 bases long and in frame from the first base. The germline V gene sets CDR1 to MDHEN and CDR2 to SYDVKM.

The input for sequencing was peripheral blood, taken on day 0 of AZD1222 vaccination. The source is an adult in good health. The rearranged segments are TRBV28 and TRBJ2-7, with no confidently assigned D gene. The sequence in DNA is TGTGCCAGCATAGAGTACAGCCTTGGGGAGCAGTACTTC. It specifies CASIEYSLGEQYF.